The 26 T cell receptor beta chains in this list originate from one sample, sequenced in a study of cytomegalovirus exposure and HLA in healthy donors. Use of 60 Vbeta and 13 Jbeta primers characterized the PCR. Only in-frame clones appear in the TCRdb table, and some are missing; sequencing was by immunoSEQ multiplex PCR. The data show about 160,000 clones, roughly 80% seen once. Sequencing was carried out using PBMCs. These receptors all come from a young man in good health and CMV-seronegative.

This chain joins TRBV5-4 and TRBJ2-3; 8 bases align to TRBD2. The CDR3 consists of 15 residues. The V gene end was trimmed by 0 bases and the J gene end by 2 bases; junction bases not matched to a gene: 2. Per germline, CDR1 SGHNT and CDR2 YYREEE (reference sequence). The CDR3 sequence is CASSLAGGHTDTQYF. CDR3 DNA sequence: TGTGCCAGCAGCTTGGCGGGGGGGCACACAGATACGCAGTATTTT.

This clone came up once. The CDR3 here is CASNIRGRDGYTF. The CDR3 DNA reads TGTGCCAGCAATATCAGGGGGCGGGATGGCTACACCTTC. The chain joins TRBV2 to TRBJ1-2; 8 bases line up with TRBD1. The CDR3 consists of 13 residues. Germline CDR1 reads SNHLY; CDR2 reads FYNNEI. V dropped 7 bases and J dropped 6; count of bases not matched to a gene: 7. Using reference TRBV2 and TRBJ1-2 for the parts outside the CDR3, the full variable domain is EPEVTQTPSHQVTQMGQEVILRCVPISNHLYFYWYRQILGQKVEFLVSFYNNEISEKSEIFDDQFSVERPDGSNFTLKIRSTKLEDSAMYFCASNIRGRDGYTFGSGTRLTVV.

This chain joins TRBV7-2 and TRBJ1-2; D not certain. The CDR3 is 13 residues long. V lost 0 bases, J lost 4 bases, and 6 bases lay in between. The germline V gene encodes CDR1 SGHTA and CDR2 FQGNSA. For the CDR3, the DNA is TGTGCCAGCAGCTTAGCCGGTGCCTATGGCTACACCTTC. This sequence encodes CASSLAGAYGYTF.

This chain uses TRBV30 with TRBJ2-1; 7 bases map to TRBD2. CDR3 length equals 14 residues. Looked up from germline, CDR1 is GTSNPN and CDR2 is SVGIG (reference sequence). V was pared by 3 bases and J by 4 bases, with 6 bases of the junction left unmatched. The CDR3 spells CAWRGSGPYNEQFF. CDR3 sequence (DNA): TGTGCCTGGAGGGGTAGCGGGCCGTACAATGAGCAGTTCTTC.

The chain is built from TRBV30 and TRBJ1-2; possible D gene TRBD1, 6 bases. Germline loops: CDR1 GTSNPN, CDR2 SVGIG (reference sequence). The CDR3 is 15 amino acids. V was clipped by 2 bases and J by 0 bases, with 13 bases between them. The CDR3 region is CAWSTGQFANYGYTF. For the CDR3, the DNA is TGTGCCTGGAGTACAGGGCAGTTCGCTAACTATGGCTACACCTTC.

The rearrangement joins TRBV19 to TRBJ2-5; 8 bases are shared with TRBD1. V shed 3 bases, J shed 2 bases, and the junction held 5 bases outside the gene matches. The CDR3 totals 15 residues. Germline V gives CDR1 LNHDA, CDR2 SQIVND (reference sequence). The CDR3 reads CASSMGQAPQETQYF. CDR3 DNA sequence: TGTGCCAGTAGTATGGGACAGGCCCCTCAAGAGACCCAGTACTTC. Together with reference TRBV19 and TRBJ2-5, the CDR3 gives the full variable domain: DGGITQSPKYLFRKEGQNVTLSCEQNLNHDAMYWYRQDPGQGLRLIYYSQIVNDFQKGDIAEGYSVSREKKESFPLTVTSAQKNPTAFYLCASSMGQAPQETQYFGPGTRLLVL.

The rearrangement links TRBV13 to TRBJ2-1, with 7 bases matching TRBD1. This CDR3 is built from 13 residues. Losses at the gene ends were 5 bases for V and 9 bases for J; bases not matched to a gene: 7. Germline V gene lookup returns CDR1 PRHDT and CDR2 FYEKMQ (reference sequence). The CDR3 nucleotides read TGTGCCAGCAGCCCCCAGGGACAGACTGAGCAGTTCTTC. The encoded protein is CASSPQGQTEQFF.

J is TRBJ2-7 and V is TRBV7-2; D gene unclear. The CDR3 is made up of 13 amino acids. Trimming left V 3 bases short and J 5 bases short, with 11 bases between. Germline V gives CDR1 SGHTA, CDR2 FQGNSA. The CDR3 DNA reads as TGTGCCAGCAGCTTCGCAGGATCCCACGAGCAGTACTTC. This codes for CASSFAGSHEQYF.

In the case of this clone: A read error may account for a junction end that differs from germline. V gene TRBV25-1 combines with J gene TRBJ2-7; 12 bases align to TRBD2. The length of the CDR3 is 12 residues. Germline V gene sequence: CDR1 MGHDK, CDR2 SYGVNS. The CDR3 DNA sequence: TGTGCCAGCAGCCCCACTAGCGGGAGGCTTCACTTC. This sequence encodes CASSPTSGRLHF.

J is TRBJ1-2 and V is TRBV30; D unclear. V lost 0 bases and J lost 2, with 19 bases in between. CDR1 is GTSNPN, CDR2 SVGIG, per germline (reference sequence). The CDR3 is 17 amino acids. This chain's CDR3 is CAWSVKYGSGRNYGYTF. The CDR3 DNA sequence: TGTGCCTGGAGTGTAAAGTATGGCAGCGGTAGGAACTATGGCTACACCTTC.

A few counts support this clone. The V and J genes are TRBV7-2 and TRBJ1-2; D is possibly TRBD1 (6 bases). The germline V and J ends were trimmed by 0 bases and 6 bases, with 14 bases remaining between them. CDR3 length equals 15 residues. Per germline, CDR1 SGHTA and CDR2 FQGNSA. CDR3 sequence (DNA): TGTGCCAGCAGCTTAGCGGGGAGGGCAGGGGATGGCTACACCTTC. Translating gives CASSLAGRAGDGYTF.

V and J are TRBV2 and TRBJ1-4, with 10 positions matching TRBD1. J lost 7 bases, V lost 7 bases, and 18 bases had no gene match. There are 18 residues in the CDR3. The V gene's germline CDR1 is SNHLY and CDR2 FYNNEI. CDR3 protein: CASTDVGTGAAGSEKLFF. The CDR3 coding sequence is TGTGCCAGCACCGATGTAGGGACAGGGGCCGCCGGAAGTGAAAAACTGTTTTTT. Based on the CDR3 plus reference TRBV2 and TRBJ1-4, the full variable domain is EPEVTQTPSHQVTQMGQEVILRCVPISNHLYFYWYRQILGQKVEFLVSFYNNEISEKSEIFDDQFSVERPDGSNFTLKIRSTKLEDSAMYFCASTDVGTGAAGSEKLFFGSGTQLSVL.

Only one count was recorded for this clone. The V call is TRBV28, the J call TRBJ2-1, with D unclear. The CDR3 is 16 residues long. Trimming pared 6 bases from V and 4 bases from J, leaving 19 bases between. Germline V gene sequence: CDR1 MDHEN, CDR2 SYDVKM. For the CDR3, the DNA is TGTGCCAGCAGCCTGCGTCGGGTTTTGGAATACAATGAGCAGTTCTTC. Residues: CASSLRRVLEYNEQFF.

This clone has a handful of counts. V and J are TRBV30 and TRBJ2-5; possibly TRBD1 for D (6 bases). The CDR3 totals 12 residues. Germline CDR1 and CDR2: GTSNPN and SVGIG (reference sequence). V was clipped by 3 bases and J by 6 bases, with 11 bases between them. DNA of the CDR3: TGTGCCTGGAGGGGGGCAGCAAAGACCCAGTACTTC. It yields the protein CAWRGAAKTQYF. The entire variable domain, with the rest obtained from reference TRBV30 and TRBJ2-5, is as follows: SQTIHQWPATLVQPVGSPLSLECTVEGTSNPNLYWYRQAAGRGLQLLFYSVGIGQISSEVPQNLSASRPQDRQFILSSKKLLLSDSGFYLCAWRGAAKTQYFGPGTRLLVL.

This chain uses TRBV7-2 with TRBJ2-7; 10 positions agree with TRBD1. CDR3 length: 15 amino acids. Unmatched junction bases numbered 4, after V lost 3 bases and J lost 2 bases. Germline V gene sequence: CDR1 SGHTA, CDR2 FQGNSA. For the CDR3, the DNA is TGTGCCAGCAGCTTGGGACAGGGGAAGACCTACGAGCAGTACTTC. Translating gives CASSLGQGKTYEQYF.

The CDR3 loop reads CASSHIDRGTRTEAFF. CDR3 DNA: TGTGCCAGCAGTCACATCGACAGGGGGACGAGAACTGAAGCTTTCTTT. V is TRBV27 and J is TRBJ1-1; TRBD1 matches 9 bases. V was clipped by 5 bases and J by 5 bases; unmatched bases: 12. The CDR3 loop spans 16 amino acids. CDR1 and CDR2 from the germline V gene are MNHEY and SMNVEV (reference sequence).

This chain uses TRBV5-1 with TRBJ2-1, with 9 positions matching TRBD2. The CDR3 loop spans 16 amino acids. The trim removed 0 bases at V and 4 bases at J, leaving 5 bases unmatched. Germline assignment: CDR1 SGHRS and CDR2 YFSETQ. The CDR3 loop reads CASSLVASGKYNEQFF. The DNA for the CDR3 is TGCGCCAGCAGCTTGGTCGCTAGCGGGAAATACAATGAGCAGTTCTTC.

In this sample, this clone turned up once. The V call is TRBV7-9, the J call TRBJ2-1, with D unresolved. Trimming removed 4 bases from V and 8 bases from J, with 9 bases in between. Germline values: CDR1 SEHNR, CDR2 FQNEAQ (reference sequence). The CDR3 has 12 residues. The CDR3 DNA reads as TGTGCCAGCAGCTCCGCGGTCCATGAGCAGTTCTTC. The encoded protein is CASSSAVHEQFF.

The V gene is TRBV6-5, the J gene TRBJ1-2; D is unresolved. V was cut by 0 bases and J by 0 bases, with 11 bases left in between. Germline loops: CDR1 MNHEY, CDR2 SVGAGI. This CDR3 comprises 16 residues. The CDR3 DNA follows: TGTGCCAGCAGTTACTCCCGACGGGAAGCTAACTATGGCTACACCTTC. Its protein is CASSYSRREANYGYTF.

V usage is TRBV7-3 and J usage is TRBJ2-5, with TRBD2 as a possible D gene (5 bases). The V gene lost 0 bases and the J gene lost 1 base, with 9 bases spanning the gap. CDR1 is SGHTA and CDR2 is FQGTGA in the germline V gene. The CDR3 has 15 amino acids. The CDR3, as DNA: TGTGCCAGCAGCTTAACAGCGGTTCGCCAAGAGACCCAGTACTTC. This encodes CASSLTAVRQETQYF. Drawing the rest from reference TRBV7-3 and TRBJ2-5, the complete variable domain is GAGVSQTPSNKVTEKGKYVELRCDPISGHTALYWYRQSLGQGPEFLIYFQGTGAADDSGLPNDRFFAVRPEGSVSTLKIQRTERGDSAVYLCASSLTAVRQETQYFGPGTRLLVL.

The chain is built from TRBV9 and TRBJ1-3; D not certain. This CDR3 has 12 residues. The germline CDR1 and CDR2 sequences are SGDLS and YYNGEE. The germline V and J ends were trimmed by 4 bases and 8 bases, with 10 bases remaining between them. As DNA, the CDR3 is TGTGCCAGCAGCTCGATCGGGGACACCATATATTTT. Protein: CASSSIGDTIYF.

This chain connects TRBV7-9 to TRBJ2-1, with TRBD2 matching 8 bases. Germline CDR1 and CDR2: SEHNR and FQNEAQ (reference sequence). Germline trimming cut 2 bases from V and 6 bases from J; bases unmatched to any gene: 6. This CDR3 has 15 amino acids. The CDR3 here is CASSLRSSGLNEQFF. Here the CDR3 DNA reads TGTGCCAGCAGCTTACGGTCTAGCGGGCTCAATGAGCAGTTCTTC.

The V gene is TRBV14, the J gene TRBJ1-2; a weak D match, TRBD1 (5 bases). CDR1 is SGHDN, CDR2 FVKESK, per germline. V was trimmed by 0 bases and J by 4 bases, leaving 15 bases between them. There are 16 residues in the CDR3. CDR3 in DNA: TGTGCCAGCAGCCAAGATGTGGGTCGGGGGGTCTATGGCTACACCTTC. Translated, it gives CASSQDVGRGVYGYTF.

The chain is built from TRBV10-3 and TRBJ2-5; 10 bases map to TRBD2. The germline gives CDR1 ENHRY, CDR2 SYGVKD. CDR3 length: 18 amino acids. V shed 0 bases and J 4 bases; nucleotides not matched to a gene: 11. CDR3 loop: CAISESGASGGSAETQYF. The CDR3 DNA reads TGTGCCATCAGTGAGTCAGGAGCTAGCGGGGGCTCCGCAGAGACCCAGTACTTC.

V usage is TRBV5-4 and J usage is TRBJ2-5; 8 bases align to TRBD1. J gave up 4 bases and V 5 bases, and 7 bases lay outside the gene matches. Per the germline V gene, CDR1 is SGHNT and CDR2 is YYREEE (reference sequence). The CDR3 has 14 residues. The CDR3 reads CASSKPGGGETQYF. The DNA for the CDR3 is TGTGCCAGCAGTAAACCAGGGGGCGGAGAGACCCAGTACTTC.

This clone was seen more than once but under ten times. The chain recombines TRBV28 with TRBJ2-7; D possibly corresponds to TRBD2 (5 bases). V was clipped by 6 bases and J by 6 bases, with 18 bases between them. Germline V gives CDR1 MDHEN, CDR2 SYDVKM. The CDR3 covers 14 residues. As DNA, the CDR3 is TGTGCCAGCAGCCCTAGCCTCGTAAGCGGCGAGCAGTACTTC. Translating it yields CASSPSLVSGEQYF.